This T cell receptor (beta chain) derives from a study of blood T cell repertoires in COVID-19. V was clipped by 3 bases and J by 0 bases; unmatched bases: 5. Germline loops: CDR1 SNHLY, CDR2 FYNNEI. CDR3 length: 15 amino acids. In the study's own analysis: Reference gene primer amplification gave estimated nucleated cell counts. Only in-frame clones appear in the TCRdb table, and some are missing; sequencing was by immunoSEQ multiplex PCR. V and J calls and clone size are those listed in that table; D and trimming were worked out from the DNA. The table has 300,000 or so clones, 88% seen once; the top ten hold approximately 7.2%. This clone has only a few counts.

The source material was peripheral blood. The V call is TRBV2, the J call TRBJ2-7; 7 bases match TRBD1. This receptor was identified in a woman in her 30s who had recovered from COVID-19. The CDR3 spells CASSDPDRFSYEQYF. The CDR3, as DNA: TGTGCCAGCAGTGACCCGGACAGGTTCTCCTACGAGCAGTACTTC.